The 6 T cell receptor beta chains below come from one sample, sequenced in a study of CXCR3-negative and CXCR3-positive naive CD8 T cells. Study outcomes and limitations: TRB CDR3s of CXCR3-positive naive cells were more hydrophobic than those of CXCR3-negative naive cells.

The libraries of TRB cDNA were prepared using 5' RACE with UMI labels. Each CDR3 protein gets one entry in TCRdb, which reprocessed the 5' RACE reads and gives no DNA. Its table records about 150,000 distinct CDR3 sequences. No antigen has been assigned to these receptors. Sequencing used naive CXCR3+ CD8+ T cells from blood. Noted subset: CD45RO-CCR7+CD27+CD95- naive CD8+ T cells expressing CXCR3 (TNR3+). Receptors originate from a human donor in good health. Some clones in this sample may be carry-over from other donors' samples.

This chain uses TRBV25-1 with TRBJ1-2. Per germline, CDR1 MGHDK and CDR2 SYGVNS. This CDR3 spans 14 amino acids. CDR3 residues: CASSEYGSNYGYTF.

V and J are TRBV4-3 and TRBJ2-1; lacking DNA, the TRBD2 call made by TCRdb goes unchecked. There are 16 residues in the CDR3. The germline V gene encodes CDR1 LGHNA and CDR2 YSLEER. The CDR3 spells CASRQDWSGYYNEQFF.

The chain couples TRBV21-1 to TRBJ1-1; TCRdb's D call, TRBD1, is unchecked because there is no DNA. TRBV21-1 is tagged as a pseudogene. This CDR3 contains 21 residues. CDR3 protein: CASNRRGRGDTCGLLNTEAFF.

The chain couples TRBV5-4 to TRBJ2-5; the D call from TCRdb, TRBD2, cannot be confirmed without DNA. The CDR3 is made up of 15 amino acids. CDR1 and CDR2 from the germline V gene are SGHNT and YYREEE (reference sequence). This CDR3 reads CASSQRGGLQETQYF.

The rearrangement links TRBV29-1 to TRBJ1-2; TCRdb's assignment of TRBD1 cannot be checked, as there is no DNA. Per the germline V gene, CDR1 is SQVTM and CDR2 is ANQGSEA. This CDR3 has 14 amino acids. CDR3 loop: CSVEDWTGTYGYTF.

The genes are TRBV12-3 or TRBV12-4 and TRBJ2-1; lacking DNA, the TRBD2 call made by TCRdb goes unchecked. This CDR3 has 15 amino acids. CDR3 in amino acids: CASSPPSGNYNEQFF.